A single T cell receptor (beta chain) is shown here with its context. Germline V gene data show CDR1 as SNHLY and CDR2 as FYNNEI. The length of the CDR3 is 20 residues. V was shortened by 6 bases and J by 0 bases, with 27 bases between the two germline ends. This record belongs to a study of T cell responses to AZD1222 COVID-19 vaccine. The assay was immunoSEQ multiplex PCR, and TCRdb's table has in-frame clones only and misses some. Altogether about 81,000 clones are present, around 84% being singletons, with the ten largest covering 5.6%. The receptor's source is an adult who received the AZD1222 COVID-19 vaccine. The genes are TRBV2 and TRBJ2-1; the D gene is possibly TRBD2 (6 bases). This material consisted of peripheral blood, taken 28 days after the second AZD1222 dose. In DNA form, the CDR3 reads TGTGCCAGCAGATCACGACTCTGGCGGGACCCGCTAAGCTCCTACAATGAGCAGTTCTTC. This codes for CASRSRLWRDPLSSYNEQFF.